Listed here are 14 T cell receptor beta chains from one sample, sequenced in a study of T cell responses to AZD1222 COVID-19 vaccine (dated by TCRdb to about 2021). This specimen's time point label, per the study, means: baseline before first vaccination. To prepare the library, the immunoSEQ multiplex PCR assay was applied. The table comes from immuneACCESS by way of TCRdb, which keeps in-frame sequences with V and J called. Part of the clones is missing from these tables; in studies checked, under half for an unresolved V gene and the rest for unknown reasons. The sample data list about 130,000 clones, and about nine tenths of these were observed just once. The ten top clones hold under 9% of the sample. The starting material was peripheral blood, obtained on day 0 of AZD1222 vaccination. Receptor source: an adult in good health.

This sequence joins TRBV24-1 and TRBJ2-2; the match to TRBD2 covers 8 bases. The junction had 3 bases not matched to a gene; V was cut back by 6 bases and J by 4 bases. From germline, CDR1 is KGHDR and CDR2 SFDVKD. The CDR3 has 14 residues. CDR3 amino acids: CATSPGGATGELFF. CDR3 sequence (DNA): TGTGCCACCAGTCCGGGGGGGGCCACCGGGGAGCTGTTTTTT.

J is TRBJ1-4 and V is TRBV18; D is perhaps TRBD1 (5 bases). CDR3 length: 15 residues. Per the germline V gene, CDR1 is KGHSH and CDR2 is LQKENI. V gave up 0 bases and J gave up 8 bases, with 13 bases separating them. The CDR3 protein is CASSPPSGGGEKLFF. The CDR3 nucleotides are TGTGCCAGCTCACCACCTTCGGGGGGAGGCGAAAAACTGTTTTTT.

This chain links TRBV27 with TRBJ1-5; 9 bases match TRBD1. The germline gives CDR1 MNHEY, CDR2 SMNVEV (reference sequence). CDR3 size: 15 residues. Trimming took 6 bases from V and 2 from J; bases not matched to a gene: 5. The chain's CDR3 is CASSTGGGGNQPQHF. CDR3 sequence (DNA): TGTGCCAGCAGCACAGGGGGCGGTGGCAATCAGCCCCAGCATTTT.

The chain is built from TRBV14 and TRBJ1-4; possible D gene TRBD1, 5 bases. The germline CDR1 and CDR2 sequences are SGHDN and FVKESK. Trimming took off 1 base at V and 14 bases at J, with 14 bases between the two ends. The CDR3 has 13 residues. CDR3 sequence: CASSQGAGQRLFF. Written as DNA, the CDR3 is TGTGCCAGCAGCCAAGGGGCCGGACAACGGCTGTTTTTT.

The gene calls are TRBV9 and TRBJ1-2; D not resolved. The germline V and J ends were trimmed by 4 bases and 8 bases, with 18 bases remaining between them. Germline values: CDR1 SGDLS, CDR2 YYNGEE. This CDR3 comprises 14 residues. The CDR3 loop reads CASSTQPGRKGYTF. The CDR3 DNA sequence: TGTGCCAGCAGCACCCAACCCGGACGGAAAGGCTACACCTTC.

This sequence joins TRBV6-6 and TRBJ2-1; perhaps TRBD2 as D (6 bases). The V gene lost 7 bases and the J gene lost 2 bases, with 12 bases spanning the gap. Germline V CDR1 and CDR2: MNHNY, SVGAGI (reference sequence). The CDR3 totals 14 residues. In DNA, the CDR3 is TGTGCCAGCACCCCCGGGACTCCCTACAATGAGCAGTTCTTC. Translating it yields CASTPGTPYNEQFF.

This chain links TRBV29-1 with TRBJ2-3; 7 bases line up with TRBD1. The CDR3 contains 16 residues. Germline lookup yields CDR1 SQVTM and CDR2 ANQGSEA. V dropped 6 bases and J dropped 6; count of bases not matched to a gene: 18. The CDR3 coding sequence is TGCAGCGTGCCGCTAAACAGGGGTCCCGGAAGGGATACGCAGTATTTT. It yields the protein CSVPLNRGPGRDTQYF.

V and J are TRBV7-9 and TRBJ2-3, with 10 bases that match TRBD2. CDR3 length: 17 residues. Per germline, CDR1 SEHNR and CDR2 FQNEAQ (reference sequence). V was pared by 5 bases and J by 0 bases, with 8 bases of the junction left unmatched. The CDR3 nucleotides are TGTGCCAGCAGCCGCGGGACTAGCGCTCCTAGCACAGATACGCAGTATTTT. Protein: CASSRGTSAPSTDTQYF.

The rearrangement links TRBV6-5 to TRBJ1-5, with unresolved D. V lost 5 bases and J lost 4, with 15 bases in between. The CDR3 runs 15 residues. Germline values: CDR1 MNHEY, CDR2 SVGAGI. The CDR3 loop reads CASSRGRGGNQPQHF. The CDR3 DNA follows: TGTGCCAGCAGTCGAGGACGGGGAGGGAATCAGCCCCAGCATTTT.

V is TRBV20-1 and J is TRBJ2-7; D possibly corresponds to TRBD2 (5 bases). The CDR3 runs to 14 residues. Germline V lookup: CDR1 DFQATT, CDR2 SNEGSKA (reference sequence). The V end lost 3 bases, the J end lost 1 base, and 13 bases lay between the germline ends. This CDR3 reads CSASLRVISYEQYF. CDR3 sequence (DNA): TGCAGTGCTAGTTTGCGGGTCATATCCTACGAGCAGTACTTC.

This chain joins TRBV5-1 and TRBJ2-6; D gene ambiguous. V was trimmed by 0 bases and J by 4 bases, leaving 8 bases between them. The germline V gene encodes CDR1 SGHRS and CDR2 YFSETQ. The CDR3 has 15 residues. The CDR3 loop is CASSLERSGANVLTF. The DNA of the CDR3 is TGCGCCAGCAGCTTGGAGCGTTCGGGGGCCAACGTCCTGACTTTC.

The gene calls are TRBV12-3 or TRBV12-4 and TRBJ2-7; D is ambiguous. The CDR3 contains 12 residues. With 5 bases removed from V and 2 bases from J, the gap between germline ends came to 7 bases. The CDR3 nucleotides read TGTGCCAGCAGTAGATCAGCCTACGAGCAGTACTTC. It codes for CASSRSAYEQYF.

CDR3 nucleotide sequence: TGTGCCAGCAGTTTGAGAAACCCTCTCAAGTACGAGCAGTACTTC. Its protein is CASSLRNPLKYEQYF. V usage is TRBV28 and J usage is TRBJ2-7; D ambiguous. The CDR3 is 15 amino acids. V was clipped by 3 bases and J by 4 bases, with 16 bases between them. CDR1 is MDHEN, CDR2 SYDVKM, per germline.

This chain uses TRBV11-2 with TRBJ1-1; unclear D gene. Per germline, CDR1 SGHAT and CDR2 FQNNGV. With 4 bases removed from V and 4 bases from J, the gap between germline ends came to 10 bases. The CDR3 totals 13 residues. The CDR3: CASSSGRFTEAFF. The CDR3 nucleotides are TGTGCCAGCAGCTCGGGTCGGTTCACTGAAGCTTTCTTT.